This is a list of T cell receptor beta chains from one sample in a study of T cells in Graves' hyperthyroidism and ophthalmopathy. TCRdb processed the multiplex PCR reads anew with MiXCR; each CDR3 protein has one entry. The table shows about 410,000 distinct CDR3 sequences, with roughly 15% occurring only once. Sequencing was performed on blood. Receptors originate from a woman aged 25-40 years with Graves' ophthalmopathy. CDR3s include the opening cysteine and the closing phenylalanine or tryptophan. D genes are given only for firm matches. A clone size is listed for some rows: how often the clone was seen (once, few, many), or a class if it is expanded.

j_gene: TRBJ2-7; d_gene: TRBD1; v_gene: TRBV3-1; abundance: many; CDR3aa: CASSREGRQGPTDFLEQYF; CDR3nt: TGTGCCAGCAGCCGCGAGGGGAGACAGGGGCCTACCGATTTTCTCGAGCAGTACTTC
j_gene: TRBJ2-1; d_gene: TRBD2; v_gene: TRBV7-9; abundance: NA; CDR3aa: CASSPGTSGGSYNEQFF; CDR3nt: TGTGCCAGCAGCCCCGGGACTAGTGGGGGGTCCTACAATGAGCAGTTCTTC
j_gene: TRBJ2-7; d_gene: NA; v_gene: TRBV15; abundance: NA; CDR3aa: CATSRDRPKGGKENEQYF; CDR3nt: TGTGCCACCAGCAGAGACCGCCCGAAGGGGGGGAAGGAGAACGAGCAGTACTTC
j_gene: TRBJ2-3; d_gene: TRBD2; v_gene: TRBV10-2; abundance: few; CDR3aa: CASRDPSSRGGHTDTQYF; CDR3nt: TGCGCCAGCAGGGACCCCTCGTCGCGGGGGGGACACACAGATACGCAGTATTTT
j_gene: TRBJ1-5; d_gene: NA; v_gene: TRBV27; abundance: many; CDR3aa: CASSFAGSNQPQHF; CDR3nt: TGTGCCAGCAGTTTCGCAGGTAGCAATCAGCCCCAGCATTTT
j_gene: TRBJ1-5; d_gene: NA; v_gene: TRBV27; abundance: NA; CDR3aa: CASGQGVGQPQHF; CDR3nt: TGTGCCAGCGGGCAGGGTGTGGGCCAGCCCCAGCATTTT
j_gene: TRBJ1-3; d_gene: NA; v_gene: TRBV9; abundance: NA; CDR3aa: CASSARQLSGNTIYF; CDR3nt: TGTGCCAGCAGCGCCAGACAGCTCTCTGGAAACACCATATATTTT
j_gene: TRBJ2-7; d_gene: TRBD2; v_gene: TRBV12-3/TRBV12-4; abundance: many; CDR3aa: CASSPMGAGVSYEQYF; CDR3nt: TGTGCCAGCAGTCCCATGGGAGCGGGGGTCTCCTACGAGCAGTACTTC
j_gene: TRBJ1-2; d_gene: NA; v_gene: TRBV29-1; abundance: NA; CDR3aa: CSVNTGINGYTF; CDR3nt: TGCAGCGTAAACACCGGGATAAATGGCTACACCTTC
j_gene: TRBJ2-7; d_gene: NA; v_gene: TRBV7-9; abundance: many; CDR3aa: CASRLTGNADEQYF; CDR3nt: TGTGCCAGCAGGTTAACAGGCAATGCCGACGAGCAGTACTTC
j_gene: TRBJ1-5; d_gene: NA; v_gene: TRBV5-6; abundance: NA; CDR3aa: CASSSFGLTDQPQHF; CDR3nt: TGTGCCAGCAGCTCTTTTGGCCTAACCGATCAGCCCCAGCATTTT
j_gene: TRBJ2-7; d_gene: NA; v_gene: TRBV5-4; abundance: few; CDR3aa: CASSLFAGNLDEQYF; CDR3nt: TGTGCCAGCAGCTTGTTCGCAGGGAATTTGGACGAGCAGTACTTC
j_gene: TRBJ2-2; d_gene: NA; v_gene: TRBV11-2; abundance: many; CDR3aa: CASSPYTGELFF; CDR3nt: TGTGCCAGCAGCCCGTACACCGGGGAGCTGTTTTTT
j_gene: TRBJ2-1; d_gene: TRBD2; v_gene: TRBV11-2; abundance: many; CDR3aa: CASSLSASGALDEQFF; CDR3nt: TGTGCCAGCAGCTTATCGGCTAGCGGGGCCCTGGATGAGCAGTTCTTC
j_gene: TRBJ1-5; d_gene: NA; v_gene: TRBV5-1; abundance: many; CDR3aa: CASSTGVGGDQPQHF; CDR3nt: TGCGCCAGCAGCACGGGCGTCGGGGGAGATCAGCCCCAGCATTTT
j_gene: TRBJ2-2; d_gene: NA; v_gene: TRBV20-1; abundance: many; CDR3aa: CSARVLEASGGELFF; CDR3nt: TGCAGTGCTAGAGTCCTGGAGGCGAGTGGCGGGGAGCTGTTTTTT
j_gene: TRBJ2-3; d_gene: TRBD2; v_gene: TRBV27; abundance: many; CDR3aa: CASRKLAGGTDTQYF; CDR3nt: TGTGCCAGCAGAAAACTAGCGGGGGGCACAGATACGCAGTATTTT
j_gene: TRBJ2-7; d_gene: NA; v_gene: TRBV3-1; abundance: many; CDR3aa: CASSGWDYEQYF; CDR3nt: TGTGCCAGCAGCGGGTGGGACTACGAGCAGTACTTC
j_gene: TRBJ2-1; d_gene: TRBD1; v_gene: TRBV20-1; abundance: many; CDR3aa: CSATPSGQGRYNEQFF; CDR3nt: TGCAGTGCTACCCCCAGCGGACAGGGGAGATACAATGAGCAGTTCTTC
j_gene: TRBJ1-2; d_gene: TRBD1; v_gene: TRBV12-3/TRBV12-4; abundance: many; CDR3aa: CASSLGWDRAYGYTF; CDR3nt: TGTGCCAGCAGTTTAGGGTGGGACAGGGCCTATGGCTACACCTTC
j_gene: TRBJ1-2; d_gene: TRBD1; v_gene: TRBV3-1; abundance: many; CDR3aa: CASSLRQGLNYGYTF; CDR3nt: TGTGCCAGCAGCCTCCGACAGGGCCTGAACTATGGCTACACCTTC
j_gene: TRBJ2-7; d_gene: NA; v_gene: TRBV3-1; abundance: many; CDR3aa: CASSQDNLDEQYF; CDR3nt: TGTGCCAGCAGCCAAGATAACCTGGACGAGCAGTACTTC
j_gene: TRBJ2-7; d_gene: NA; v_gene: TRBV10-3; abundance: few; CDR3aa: CAITDRVSYEQYF; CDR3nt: TGTGCCATCACTGATAGGGTGAGCTACGAGCAGTACTTC
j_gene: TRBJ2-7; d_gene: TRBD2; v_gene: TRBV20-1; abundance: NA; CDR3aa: CSARDSGRAIYEQYF; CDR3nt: TGCAGTGCTAGAGATAGCGGGAGGGCCATCTACGAGCAGTACTTC
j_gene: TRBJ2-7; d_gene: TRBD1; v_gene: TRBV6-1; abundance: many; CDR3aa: CASRETGGPYEQYF; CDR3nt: TGTGCCAGCAGGGAGACAGGGGGTCCCTACGAGCAGTACTTC
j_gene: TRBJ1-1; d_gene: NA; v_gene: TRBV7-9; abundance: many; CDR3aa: CASNPDKNTEAFF; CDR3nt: TGTGCCAGCAACCCGGACAAGAACACTGAAGCTTTCTTT
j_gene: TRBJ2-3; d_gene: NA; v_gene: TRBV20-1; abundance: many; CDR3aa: CSARDFRGPSSTDTQYF; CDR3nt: TGCAGTGCTAGAGATTTCCGGGGGCCCTCTAGCACAGATACGCAGTATTTT
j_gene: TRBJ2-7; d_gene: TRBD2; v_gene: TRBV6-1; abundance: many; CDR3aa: CALGRDILWDEQYF; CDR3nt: TGTGCCCTCGGGAGGGACATCCTTTGGGACGAGCAGTACTTC
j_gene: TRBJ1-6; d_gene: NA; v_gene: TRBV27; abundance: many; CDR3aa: CASSTRQRELRFSYNSPLHF; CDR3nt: TGTGCCAGCAGTACCCGACAGCGAGAATTGCGATTCTCCTATAATTCACCCCTCCACTTT
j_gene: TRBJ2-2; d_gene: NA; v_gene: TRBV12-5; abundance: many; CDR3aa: CASGPRSRGPTFLHTGELFF; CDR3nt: TGTGCTAGTGGTCCCCGGTCCAGGGGTCCCACCTTTCTTCACACCGGGGAGCTGTTTTTT
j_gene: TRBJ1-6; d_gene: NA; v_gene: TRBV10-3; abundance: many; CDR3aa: CAISGVNRNSPLHF; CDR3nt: TGTGCCATCAGTGGAGTAAACAGAAATTCACCCCTCCACTTT
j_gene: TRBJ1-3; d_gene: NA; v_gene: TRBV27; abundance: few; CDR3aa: CATRPAGIGNTIYF; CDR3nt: TGTGCCACCCGGCCGGCGGGGATTGGAAACACCATATATTTT
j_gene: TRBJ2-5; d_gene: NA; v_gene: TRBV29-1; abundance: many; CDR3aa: CSVGTSLKETQYF; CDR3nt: TGCAGCGTTGGTACTAGCCTAAAAGAGACCCAGTACTTC
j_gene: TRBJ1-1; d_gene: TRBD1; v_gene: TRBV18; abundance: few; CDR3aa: CASSLKTGAFTEAFF; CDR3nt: TGTGCCAGCTCACTCAAAACAGGGGCTTTCACTGAAGCTTTCTTT
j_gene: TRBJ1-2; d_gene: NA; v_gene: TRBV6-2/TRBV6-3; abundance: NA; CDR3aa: CASSYSKGGYTF; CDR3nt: TGTGCCAGCAGTTACTCGAAAGGGGGCTACACCTTC
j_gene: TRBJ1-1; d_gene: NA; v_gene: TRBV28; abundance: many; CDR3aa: CASYSTRAEAFF; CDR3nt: TGTGCCAGCTACTCGACGAGGGCTGAAGCTTTCTTT
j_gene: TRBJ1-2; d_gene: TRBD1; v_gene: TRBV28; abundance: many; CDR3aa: CASSLSRQGADGYTF; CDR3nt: TGTGCCAGCAGTTTATCGAGACAGGGGGCGGATGGCTACACCTTC
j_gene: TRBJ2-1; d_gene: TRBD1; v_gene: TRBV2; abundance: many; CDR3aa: CASSRDRAYNEQFF; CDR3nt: TGTGCCAGCAGTCGGGACAGGGCCTACAATGAGCAGTTCTTC
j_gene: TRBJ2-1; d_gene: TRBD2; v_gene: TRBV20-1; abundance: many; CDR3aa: CSARNAAGEGNEQFF; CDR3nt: TGCAGTGCTAGAAACGCGGCGGGGGAAGGGAATGAGCAGTTCTTC
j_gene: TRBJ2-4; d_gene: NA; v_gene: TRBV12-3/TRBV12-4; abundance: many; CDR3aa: CASRGGVDIQYF; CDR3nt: TGTGCCAGCAGGGGCGGGGTGGACATTCAGTACTTC
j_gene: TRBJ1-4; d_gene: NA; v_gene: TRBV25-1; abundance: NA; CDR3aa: CASSPLVGSNEKLFF; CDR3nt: TGTGCCAGCAGCCCCTTGGTGGGGTCTAATGAAAAACTGTTTTTT
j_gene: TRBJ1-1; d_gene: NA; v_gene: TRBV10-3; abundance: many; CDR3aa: CAISRASGGEAFF; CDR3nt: TGTGCCATCAGTCGCGCATCGGGGGGTGAAGCTTTCTTT
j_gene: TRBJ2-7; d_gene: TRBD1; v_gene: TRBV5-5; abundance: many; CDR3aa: CASSLQVGDRGEQYF; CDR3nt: TGTGCCAGCAGCCTCCAAGTCGGGGACAGGGGCGAGCAGTACTTC
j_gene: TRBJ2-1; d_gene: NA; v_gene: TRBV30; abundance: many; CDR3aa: CAWSVPGAGYNEQFF; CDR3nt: TGTGCCTGGAGTGTACCGGGGGCCGGCTACAATGAGCAGTTCTTC
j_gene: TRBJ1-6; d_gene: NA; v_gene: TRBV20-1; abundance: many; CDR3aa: CSASRGDSYNSPLHF; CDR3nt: TGCAGTGCTAGCAGGGGTGACTCCTATAATTCACCCCTCCACTTT
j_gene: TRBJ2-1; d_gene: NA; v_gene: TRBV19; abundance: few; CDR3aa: CASSIRLELLTWGSYNEQFF; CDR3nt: TGTGCCAGTAGTATAAGATTGGAACTCCTGACATGGGGCTCCTACAATGAGCAGTTCTTC
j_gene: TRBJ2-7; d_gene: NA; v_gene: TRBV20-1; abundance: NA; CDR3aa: CSARDRLSTRPYEQYF; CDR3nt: TGCAGTGCTAGAGACAGGTTGTCCACGAGACCTTACGAGCAGTACTTC
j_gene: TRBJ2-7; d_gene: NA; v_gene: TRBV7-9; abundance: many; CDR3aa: CASSYGDTTDEQYF; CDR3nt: TGTGCCAGCAGCTACGGGGACACTACCGACGAGCAGTACTTC
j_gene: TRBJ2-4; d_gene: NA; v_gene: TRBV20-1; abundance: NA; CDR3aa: CSARARTENIQYF; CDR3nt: TGCAGTGCTAGAGCCCGGACAGAAAACATTCAGTACTTC
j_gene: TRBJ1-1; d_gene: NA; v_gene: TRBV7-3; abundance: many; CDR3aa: CASSLNRAPDTEAFF; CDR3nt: TGTGCCAGCAGCTTGAACAGGGCCCCGGACACTGAAGCTTTCTTT
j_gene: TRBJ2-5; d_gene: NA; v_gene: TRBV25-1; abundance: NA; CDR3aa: CASSEYERETQYF; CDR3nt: TGTGCCAGCAGTGAATATGAACGAGAGACCCAGTACTTC
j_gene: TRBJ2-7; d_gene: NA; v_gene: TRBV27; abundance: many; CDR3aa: CASRAASPLGEQYF; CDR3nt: TGTGCCAGCAGAGCGGCCAGTCCTTTGGGGGAGCAGTACTTC
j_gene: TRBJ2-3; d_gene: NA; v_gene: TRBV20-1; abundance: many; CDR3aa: CSATDLPSTDTQYF; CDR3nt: TGCAGTGCCACGGACTTACCTAGCACAGATACGCAGTATTTT
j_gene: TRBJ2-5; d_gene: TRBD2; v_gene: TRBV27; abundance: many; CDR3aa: CASSSGGHQETQYF; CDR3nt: TGTGCCAGCAGTAGCGGGGGACACCAAGAGACCCAGTACTTC
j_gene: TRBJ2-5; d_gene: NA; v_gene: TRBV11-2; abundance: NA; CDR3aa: CASTEWVQETQYF; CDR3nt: TGTGCCAGTACGGAGTGGGTCCAAGAGACCCAGTACTTC
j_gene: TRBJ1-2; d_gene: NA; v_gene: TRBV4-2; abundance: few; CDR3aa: CASSQDLASQNYGYTF; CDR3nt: TGTGCCAGCAGCCAAGATTTGGCCAGCCAAAACTATGGCTACACCTTC
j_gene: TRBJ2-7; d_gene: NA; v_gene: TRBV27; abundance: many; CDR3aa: CASRGDGKSSYEQYF; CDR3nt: TGTGCCAGCAGGGGGGACGGGAAGAGCTCCTACGAGCAGTACTTC
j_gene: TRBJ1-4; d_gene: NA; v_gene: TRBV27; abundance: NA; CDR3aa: CASSLGRFATNEKLFF; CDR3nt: TGCGCCAGCAGTTTGGGCCGTTTTGCAACTAATGAAAAACTGTTTTTT